This TCR beta chain was observed in a study of cytomegalovirus exposure and HLA in healthy donors. Study-level points and caveats: The listing of 150 to 200 TCR beta chains classed them as cytomegalovirus-associated. Most TCR sequences were rare, but some public TCRs occurred in many donors.

Notes on this clone: Its antigen is still unknown. In the same sample, other DNA sequences code for this CDR3.

In the PCR, 60 Vbeta and 13 Jbeta primers were used. TCRdb's table, derived via immunoSEQ multiplex PCR, lists solely in-frame clones and lacks some. The sample records roughly 63,000 clones, around 75% being singletons. With V trimmed by 6 bases and J by 9 bases, 12 bases remained unmatched. The length of the CDR3 is 15 residues. Germline lookup yields CDR1 MRHNA and CDR2 SNTAGT. This receptor was identified in a woman in her forties in good health and CMV-seropositive. V is TRBV6-4 and J is TRBJ2-1; 9 positions agree with TRBD2. The sample comprised PBMCs. CDR3 nucleotides: TGTGCCAGCAGCCCGACTAGCGGTGGGTTCAGTGAGCAGTTCTTC. It is translated as CASSPTSGGFSEQFF.